These 7 T cell receptor beta chains share one sample of origin, sequenced in a study of Graves' ophthalmopathy and Graves' hyperthyroidism. Beta-chain TCR CDR3 regions were amplified from RNA transcripts. In the first round, RT-PCR was carried out with HTBI primers, and a multiplex PCR formed the second round. TCRdb re-derived calls from the multiplex PCR reads in MiXCR, one entry per CDR3 protein. The repertoire holds 600,000 to 650,000 distinct CDR3 sequences, around a fifth seen once, with more than 5.5% in the top ten. Sequencing input: peripheral blood. The receptors were sampled from a young woman with stable Graves' hyperthyroidism. Some clones in this sample may be carry-over from other donors' samples.

Concerning this clonotype itself: With a much larger clone just one base away, this may be a read error. V gene TRBV6-2 or TRBV6-3 combines with J gene TRBJ1-1, with TRBD1 identical over 9 bases. The CDR3 has 13 amino acids. Per the germline V gene, CDR1 is MNHEY and CDR2 is SVGEGT. Germline trimming cut 8 bases from V and 4 bases from J; bases unmatched to any gene: 5. The CDR3 DNA reads as TGTGCCAGCGTGACGGACAGGGGCACTGAAGCTTTCTTT. Protein product: CASVTDRGTEAFF.

The chain uses TRBV2 and TRBJ1-1; TRBD1 might be the D (6 bases). The CDR3 consists of 13 residues. Trimming took 6 bases from V and 5 from J, leaving 13 bases between them. CDR1 is SNHLY and CDR2 is FYNNEI in the germline V gene. CDR3 loop: CASSLRQETEAFF. CDR3 coding DNA: TGTGCCAGCAGCCTTCGACAGGAAACTGAAGCTTTCTTT.

The sample holds many counts of this clonotype. The rearrangement joins TRBV3-1 to TRBJ2-7, with a possible D match to TRBD2 (6 bases). V lost 6 bases, J lost 6 bases, and 18 bases lay in between. The germline gives CDR1 LGHDT, CDR2 YNNKEL (reference sequence). The CDR3 length is 14 residues. CDR3 nucleotide sequence: TGTGCCAGCAGTGACGGAGGAGGGCCGTCCGAGCAGTACTTC. Protein product: CASSDGGGPSEQYF.

This clonotype was picked up a small number of times. The J gene is TRBJ1-6, the V gene TRBV27; D perhaps matches TRBD1 (6 bases). CDR1 and CDR2 (germline): MNHEY, SMNVEV (reference sequence). The V gene lost 2 bases and the J gene lost 9 bases, with 11 bases spanning the gap. The CDR3 consists of 14 residues. CDR3 bases: TGTGCCAGCAGTTTAACAGGGTTGGTTTCACCCCTCCACTTT. It yields the protein CASSLTGLVSPLHF.

The V gene is TRBV12-3 or TRBV12-4, the J gene TRBJ1-5, with a possible D match to TRBD1 (5 bases). The CDR3 loop spans 11 amino acids. V dropped 6 bases and J dropped 11 bases, with 11 bases sitting between them. The CDR3 region is CASSRRGAQHF. CDR3 DNA: TGTGCCAGCAGCCGCCGAGGGGCCCAGCATTTT.

This clonotype was recorded many times. The chain joins TRBV2 to TRBJ2-7; 10 bases align to TRBD1. This CDR3 contains 14 residues. V trimming: 5 bases; J trimming: 4 bases; junction bases outside the gene matches: 5. Germline CDR1 is SNHLY and CDR2 is FYNNEI. CDR3 sequence reads: CASSRQGAPYEQYF. For the CDR3, the DNA is TGTGCCAGCAGTAGACAGGGGGCGCCTTACGAGCAGTACTTC. Using reference TRBV2 and TRBJ2-7 for the parts outside the CDR3, the full variable domain is EPEVTQTPSHQVTQMGQEVILRCVPISNHLYFYWYRQILGQKVEFLVSFYNNEISEKSEIFDDQFSVERPDGSNFTLKIRSTKLEDSAMYFCASSRQGAPYEQYFGPGTRLTVT.

Ten or more counts support this clonotype. The V gene is TRBV6-1, the J gene TRBJ1-3; D is unresolved. V dropped 6 bases and J dropped 2 bases, with 2 bases sitting between them. CDR1 MNHNS and CDR2 SASEGT come from the germline V gene. The CDR3 consists of 11 residues. CDR3 in DNA: TGTGCCAGCAGGGCTGGAAACACCATATATTTT. Translating gives CASRAGNTIYF.